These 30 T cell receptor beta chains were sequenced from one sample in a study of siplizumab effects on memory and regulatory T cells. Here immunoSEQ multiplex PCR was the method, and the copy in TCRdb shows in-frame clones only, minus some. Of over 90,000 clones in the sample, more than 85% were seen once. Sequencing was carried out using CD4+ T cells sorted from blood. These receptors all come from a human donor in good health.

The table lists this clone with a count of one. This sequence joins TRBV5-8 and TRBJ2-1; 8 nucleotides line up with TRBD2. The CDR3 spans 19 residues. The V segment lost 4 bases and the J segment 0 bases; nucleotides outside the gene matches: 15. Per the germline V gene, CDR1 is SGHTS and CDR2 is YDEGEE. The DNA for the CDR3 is TGTGCCAGCAGCGCCCTTGGGTTAGGTAGCGGGGTCTCCTACAATGAGCAGTTCTTC. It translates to CASSALGLGSGVSYNEQFF.

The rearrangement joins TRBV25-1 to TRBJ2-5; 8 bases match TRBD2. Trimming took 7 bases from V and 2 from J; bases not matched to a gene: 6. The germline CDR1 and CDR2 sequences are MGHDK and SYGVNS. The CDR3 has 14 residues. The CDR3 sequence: CASKTGGSQETQYF. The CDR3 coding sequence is TGTGCCAGCAAGACGGGGGGGAGTCAAGAGACCCAGTACTTC.

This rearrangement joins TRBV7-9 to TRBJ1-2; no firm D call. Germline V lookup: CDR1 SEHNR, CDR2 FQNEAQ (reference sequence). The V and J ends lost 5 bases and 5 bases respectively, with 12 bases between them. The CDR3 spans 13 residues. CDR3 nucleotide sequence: TGTGCCAGCAGCCCCATTCGGGGATATGGCTACACCTTC. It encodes CASSPIRGYGYTF.

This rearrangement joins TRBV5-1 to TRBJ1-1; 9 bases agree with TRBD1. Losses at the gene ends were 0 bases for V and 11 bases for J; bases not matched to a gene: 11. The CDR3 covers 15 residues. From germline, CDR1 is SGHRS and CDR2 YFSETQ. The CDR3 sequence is CASSLGLDRGIEAFF. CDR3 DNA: TGCGCCAGCAGCTTGGGTTTGGACAGGGGAATAGAGGCTTTCTTT.

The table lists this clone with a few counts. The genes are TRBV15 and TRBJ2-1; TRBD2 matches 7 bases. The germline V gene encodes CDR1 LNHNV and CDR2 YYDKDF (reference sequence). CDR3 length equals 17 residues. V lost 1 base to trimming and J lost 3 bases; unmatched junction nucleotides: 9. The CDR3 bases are TGTGCCACCAGCAGAGCGGGGGGTCCTTCGGGCTACAATGAGCAGTTCTTC. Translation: CATSRAGGPSGYNEQFF.

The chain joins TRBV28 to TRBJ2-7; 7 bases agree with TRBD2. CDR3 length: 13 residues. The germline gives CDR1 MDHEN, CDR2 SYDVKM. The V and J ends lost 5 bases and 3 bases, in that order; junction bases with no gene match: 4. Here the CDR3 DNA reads TGTGCCAGCAGTCCCGGCGGGGGCTACGAGCAGTACTTC. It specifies CASSPGGGYEQYF.

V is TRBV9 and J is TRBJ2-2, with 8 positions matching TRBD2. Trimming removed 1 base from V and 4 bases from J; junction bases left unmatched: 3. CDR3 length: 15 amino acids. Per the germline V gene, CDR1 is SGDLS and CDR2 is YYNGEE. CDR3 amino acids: CASSVLGRVTGELFF. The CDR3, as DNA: TGTGCCAGCAGCGTACTCGGGAGGGTCACCGGGGAGCTGTTTTTT.

The CDR3 DNA sequence: TGCAGCGTTGATAGACAGGGCAGCACAGATACGCAGTATTTT. As protein: CSVDRQGSTDTQYF. The chain employs TRBV29-1 and TRBJ2-3; TRBD1 aligns across 7 bases. CDR3 length: 14 amino acids. With V trimmed by 3 bases and J by 0 bases, 3 bases remained unmatched. Germline loops: CDR1 SQVTM, CDR2 ANQGSEA.

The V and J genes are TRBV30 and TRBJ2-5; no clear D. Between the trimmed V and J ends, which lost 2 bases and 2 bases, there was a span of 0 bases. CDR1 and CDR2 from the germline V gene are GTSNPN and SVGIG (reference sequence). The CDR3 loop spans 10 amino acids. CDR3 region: CAWSQETQYF. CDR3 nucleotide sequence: TGTGCCTGGAGTCAAGAGACCCAGTACTTC.

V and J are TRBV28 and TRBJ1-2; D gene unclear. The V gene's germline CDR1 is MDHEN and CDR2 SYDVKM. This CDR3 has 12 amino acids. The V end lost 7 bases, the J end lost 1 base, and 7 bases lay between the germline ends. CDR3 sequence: CASTWSNYGYTF. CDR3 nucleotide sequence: TGTGCCAGCACCTGGAGTAACTATGGCTACACCTTC.

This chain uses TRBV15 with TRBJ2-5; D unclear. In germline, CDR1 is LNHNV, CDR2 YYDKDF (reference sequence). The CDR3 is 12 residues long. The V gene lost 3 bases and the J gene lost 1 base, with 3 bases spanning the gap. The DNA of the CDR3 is TGTGCCACCAGCAGTCTCCAAGAGACCCAGTACTTC. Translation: CATSSLQETQYF.

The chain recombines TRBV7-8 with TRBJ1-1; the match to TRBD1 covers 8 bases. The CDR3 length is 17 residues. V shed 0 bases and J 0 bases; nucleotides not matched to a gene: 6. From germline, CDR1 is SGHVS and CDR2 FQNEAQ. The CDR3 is CASSLARTGYMNTEAFF. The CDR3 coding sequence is TGTGCCAGCAGCTTAGCGAGGACAGGGTACATGAACACTGAAGCTTTCTTT.

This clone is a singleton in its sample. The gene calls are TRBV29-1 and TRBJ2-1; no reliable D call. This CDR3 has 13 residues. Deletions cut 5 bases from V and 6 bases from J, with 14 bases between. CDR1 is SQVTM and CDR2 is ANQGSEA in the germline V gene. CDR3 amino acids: CSVRLTGRNEQFF. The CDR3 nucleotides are TGCAGCGTTAGACTCACCGGGCGCAATGAGCAGTTCTTC.

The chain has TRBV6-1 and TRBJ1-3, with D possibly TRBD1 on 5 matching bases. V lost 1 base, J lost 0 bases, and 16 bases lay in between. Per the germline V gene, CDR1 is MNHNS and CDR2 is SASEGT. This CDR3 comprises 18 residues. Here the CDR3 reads CASSEGAGWGSSGNTIYF. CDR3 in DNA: TGTGCCAGCAGTGAAGGGGCTGGATGGGGGAGCTCTGGAAACACCATATATTTT.

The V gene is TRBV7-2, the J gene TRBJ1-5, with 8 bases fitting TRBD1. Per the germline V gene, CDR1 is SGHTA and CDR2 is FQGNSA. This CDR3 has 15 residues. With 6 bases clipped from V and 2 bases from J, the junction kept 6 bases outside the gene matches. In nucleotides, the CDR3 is TGTGCCAGCAGATTACAGGGGGGAGGCAATCAGCCCCAGCATTTT. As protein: CASRLQGGGNQPQHF. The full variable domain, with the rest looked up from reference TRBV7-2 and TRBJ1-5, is GAGVSQSPSNKVTEKGKDVELRCDPISGHTALYWYRQSLGQGLEFLIYFQGNSAPDKSGLPSDRFSAERTGGSVSTLTIQRTQQEDSAVYLCASRLQGGGNQPQHFGDGTRLSIL.

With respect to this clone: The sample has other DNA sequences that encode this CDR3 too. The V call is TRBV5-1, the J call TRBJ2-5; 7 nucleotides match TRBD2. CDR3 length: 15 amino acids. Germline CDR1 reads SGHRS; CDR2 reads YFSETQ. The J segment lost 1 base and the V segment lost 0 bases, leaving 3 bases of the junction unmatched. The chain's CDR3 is CASSLAGGTQETQYF. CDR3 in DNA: TGCGCCAGCAGCTTGGCGGGGGGTACCCAAGAGACCCAGTACTTC. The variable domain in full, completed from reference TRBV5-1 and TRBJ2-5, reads KAGVTQTPRYLIKTRGQQVTLSCSPISGHRSVSWYQQTPGQGLQFLFEYFSETQRNKGNFPGRFSGRQFSNSRSEMNVSTLELGDSALYLCASSLAGGTQETQYFGPGTRLLVL.

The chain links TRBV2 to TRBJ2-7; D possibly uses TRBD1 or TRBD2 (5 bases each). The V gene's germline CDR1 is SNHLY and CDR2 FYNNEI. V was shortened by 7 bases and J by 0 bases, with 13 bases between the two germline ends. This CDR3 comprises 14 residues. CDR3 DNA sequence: TGTGCCAGCATGAGGGACGGAGCCTCCTACGAGCAGTACTTC. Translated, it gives CASMRDGASYEQYF.

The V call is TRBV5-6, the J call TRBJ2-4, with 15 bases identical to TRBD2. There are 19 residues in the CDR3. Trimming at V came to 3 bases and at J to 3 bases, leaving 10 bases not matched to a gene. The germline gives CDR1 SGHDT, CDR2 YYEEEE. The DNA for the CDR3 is TGTGCCAGCAGCTCAACCGGGACTAGCGGGAGGATGGTCAAAAACATTCAGTACTTC. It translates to CASSSTGTSGRMVKNIQYF.

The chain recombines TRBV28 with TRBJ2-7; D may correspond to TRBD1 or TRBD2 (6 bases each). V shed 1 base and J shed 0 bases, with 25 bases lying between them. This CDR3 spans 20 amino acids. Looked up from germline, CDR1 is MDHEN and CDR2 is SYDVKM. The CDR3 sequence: CASSLSRFGGRRVSSYEQYF. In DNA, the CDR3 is TGTGCCAGCAGTTTATCCCGGTTTGGGGGGCGACGGGTTAGCTCCTACGAGCAGTACTTC.

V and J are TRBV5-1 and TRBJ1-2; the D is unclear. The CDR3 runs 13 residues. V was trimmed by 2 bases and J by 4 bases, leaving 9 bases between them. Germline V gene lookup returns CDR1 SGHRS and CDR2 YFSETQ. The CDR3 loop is CASSFQTSYGYTF. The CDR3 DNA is TGCGCCAGCAGCTTTCAGACGAGCTATGGCTACACCTTC.

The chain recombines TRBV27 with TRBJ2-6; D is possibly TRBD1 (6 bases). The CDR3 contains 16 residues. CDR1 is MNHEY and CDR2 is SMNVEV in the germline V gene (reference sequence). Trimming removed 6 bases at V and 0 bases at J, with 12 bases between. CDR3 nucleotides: TGTGCCAGCAGGGCCCAGGGGCGCTCTGGGGCCAACGTCCTGACTTTC. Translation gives CASRAQGRSGANVLTF.

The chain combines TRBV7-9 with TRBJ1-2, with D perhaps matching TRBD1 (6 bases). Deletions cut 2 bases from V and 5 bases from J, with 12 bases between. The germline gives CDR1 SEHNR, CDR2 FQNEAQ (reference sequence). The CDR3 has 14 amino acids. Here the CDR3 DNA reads TGTGCCAGCAGCTTATCGGGCAGGGGTTATGGCTACACCTTC. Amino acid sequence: CASSLSGRGYGYTF. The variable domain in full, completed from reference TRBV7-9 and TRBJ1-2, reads DTGVSQNPRHKITKRGQNVTFRCDPISEHNRLYWYRQTLGQGPEFLTYFQNEAQLEKSRLLSDRFSAERPKGSFSTLEIQRTEQGDSAMYLCASSLSGRGYGYTFGSGTRLTVV.

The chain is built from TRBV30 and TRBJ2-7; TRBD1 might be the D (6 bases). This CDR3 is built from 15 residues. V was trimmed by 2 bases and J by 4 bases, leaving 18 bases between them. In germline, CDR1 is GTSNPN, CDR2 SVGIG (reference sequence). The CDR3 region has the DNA TGTGCCTGGAGTCCGCCCCGAAACAGGGATTACGAGCAGTACTTC. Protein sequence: CAWSPPRNRDYEQYF.

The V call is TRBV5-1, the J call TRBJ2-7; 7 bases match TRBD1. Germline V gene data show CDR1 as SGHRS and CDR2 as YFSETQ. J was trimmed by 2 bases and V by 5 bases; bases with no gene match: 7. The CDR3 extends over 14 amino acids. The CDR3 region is CASSLQGRTYEQYF. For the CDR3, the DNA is TGCGCCAGCAGTTTACAGGGGCGGACCTACGAGCAGTACTTC.

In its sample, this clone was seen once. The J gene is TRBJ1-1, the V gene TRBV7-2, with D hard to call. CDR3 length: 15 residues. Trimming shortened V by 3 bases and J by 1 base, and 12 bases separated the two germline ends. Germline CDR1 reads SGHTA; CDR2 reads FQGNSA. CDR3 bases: TGTGCCAGCAGCTTCGCAGCCACTTGGAACACTGAAGCTTTCTTT. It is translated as CASSFAATWNTEAFF.

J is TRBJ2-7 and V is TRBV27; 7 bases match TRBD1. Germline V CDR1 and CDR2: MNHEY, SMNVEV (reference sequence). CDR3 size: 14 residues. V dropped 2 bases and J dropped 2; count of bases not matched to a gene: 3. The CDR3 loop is CASSLERGPYEQYF. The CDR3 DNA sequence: TGTGCCAGCAGTTTAGAGAGGGGGCCCTACGAGCAGTACTTC.

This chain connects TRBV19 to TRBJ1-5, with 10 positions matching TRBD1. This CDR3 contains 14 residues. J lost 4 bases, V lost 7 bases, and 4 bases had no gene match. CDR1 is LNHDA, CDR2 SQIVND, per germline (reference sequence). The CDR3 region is CASTRDRGNQPQHF. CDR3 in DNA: TGTGCCAGTACGAGGGACAGGGGTAATCAGCCCCAGCATTTT.

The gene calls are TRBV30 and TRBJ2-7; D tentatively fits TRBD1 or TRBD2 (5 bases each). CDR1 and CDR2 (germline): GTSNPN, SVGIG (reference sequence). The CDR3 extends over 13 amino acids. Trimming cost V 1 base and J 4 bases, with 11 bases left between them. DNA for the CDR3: TGTGCCTGGAGTGAATTGGGGGTATACGAGCAGTACTTC. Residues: CAWSELGVYEQYF. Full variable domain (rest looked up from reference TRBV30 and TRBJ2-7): SQTIHQWPATLVQPVGSPLSLECTVEGTSNPNLYWYRQAAGRGLQLLFYSVGIGQISSEVPQNLSASRPQDRQFILSSKKLLLSDSGFYLCAWSELGVYEQYFGPGTRLTVT.

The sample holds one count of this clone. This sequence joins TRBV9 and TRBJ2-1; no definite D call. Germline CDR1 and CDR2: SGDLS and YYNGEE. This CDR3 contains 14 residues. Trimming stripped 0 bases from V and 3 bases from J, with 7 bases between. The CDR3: CASSVDWGYNEQFF. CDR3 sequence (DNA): TGTGCCAGCAGCGTAGACTGGGGCTACAATGAGCAGTTCTTC.

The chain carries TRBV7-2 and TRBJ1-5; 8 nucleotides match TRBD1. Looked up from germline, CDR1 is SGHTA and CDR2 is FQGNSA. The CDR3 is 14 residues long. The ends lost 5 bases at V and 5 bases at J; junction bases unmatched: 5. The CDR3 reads CASSVRQGHQPQHF. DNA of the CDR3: TGTGCCAGCAGCGTCAGACAGGGGCATCAGCCCCAGCATTTT.